The next 3 T cell receptor beta chains were all read from a single sample in a study of CD8+ T cells in alopecia areata. cDNA prepared by RNA extraction and subsequent reverse transcription served as the template for sequencing. TCRdb's table, derived via immunoSEQ multiplex PCR, lists solely in-frame clones and lacks some. The sample includes around 100,000 clones, more than 65% of them seen just once. Treatment given: oral pan-JAK inhibitor, 5-10 mg twice daily. This material consisted of CD8+ T cells sorted from blood, taken at week 44, from a patient treated with tofacitinib. The receptors originated from a human donor with alopecia areata.

V and J are TRBV7-9 and TRBJ2-7, with 10 bases identical to TRBD1. Germline lookup yields CDR1 SEHNR and CDR2 FQNEAQ (reference sequence). There are 14 residues in the CDR3. J was trimmed by 4 bases and V by 5 bases; bases with no gene match: 5. CDR3 residues: CASSPRDRGYEQYF. CDR3 nucleotides: TGTGCCAGCAGCCCCCGGGACAGGGGTTACGAGCAGTACTTC.

V usage is TRBV29-1 and J usage is TRBJ2-7; D is unresolved. Germline V lookup: CDR1 SQVTM, CDR2 ANQGSEA. The CDR3 runs to 11 residues. The ends were cut back, 7 bases at V and 3 bases at J, with 10 bases in the middle. The CDR3 is CSGRLDYEQYF. The CDR3 DNA reads as TGCAGCGGCCGACTCGACTACGAGCAGTACTTC.

The V gene is TRBV7-9, the J gene TRBJ1-1; no definite D call. The germline V gene encodes CDR1 SEHNR and CDR2 FQNEAQ (reference sequence). This CDR3 comprises 15 residues. The V end lost 5 bases, the J end lost 3 bases, and 16 bases lay between the germline ends. CDR3 residues: CASSESFSQDTEAFF. The CDR3 nucleotides read TGTGCCAGCAGCGAGTCGTTTAGTCAGGACACTGAAGCTTTCTTT.